This T cell receptor (beta chain) is from a study of read filtering for tumor transcriptome and immune sequencing. Study background: By R-ISS, stages I, II and III held around 8, 16 and 7 patients. Overall study results and limits: Dropping single-read clonotypes raised IR-seq and RNA-seq shared-clonotype correlation.

This clonotype was seen at least ten times. No antigen is known for it. Molecular barcoded adaptors covering alpha/delta and beta/gamma chains were used on roughly 400 ng RNA. TCRdb redid the calling of the reads with MiXCR, one entry per CDR3 protein. The sample consists of some 38,000 distinct CDR3 sequences, approximately 10% of them appearing once. Unmatched junction bases numbered 7, after V lost 4 bases and J lost 1 base. The CDR3 extends over 15 amino acids. CDR1 is SGHRS and CDR2 is YFSETQ in the germline V gene. V is TRBV5-1 and J is TRBJ2-7, with 8 bases identical to TRBD2. The clonotype originates from a donor aged 40 or older with multiple myeloma. Sequenced sample: a population of CD138-negative cells sorted from bone marrow. The CDR3 DNA sequence: TGCGCCAGCAGCCGGGGGGGGAGCCCTTCCTACGAGCAGTACTTC. Translation: CASSRGGSPSYEQYF.